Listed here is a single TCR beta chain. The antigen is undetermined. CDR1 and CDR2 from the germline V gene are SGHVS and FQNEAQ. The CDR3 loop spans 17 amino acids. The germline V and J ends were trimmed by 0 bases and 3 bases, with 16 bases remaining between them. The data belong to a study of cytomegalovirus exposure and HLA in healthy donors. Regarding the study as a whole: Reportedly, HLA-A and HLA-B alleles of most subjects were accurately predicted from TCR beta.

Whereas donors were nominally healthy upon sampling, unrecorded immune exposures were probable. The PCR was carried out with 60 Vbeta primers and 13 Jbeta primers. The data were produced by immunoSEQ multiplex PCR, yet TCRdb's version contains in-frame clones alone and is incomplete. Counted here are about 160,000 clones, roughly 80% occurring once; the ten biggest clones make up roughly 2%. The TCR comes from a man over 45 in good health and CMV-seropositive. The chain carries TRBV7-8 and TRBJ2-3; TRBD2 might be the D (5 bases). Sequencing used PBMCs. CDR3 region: CASSLAGLAGRTDTQYF. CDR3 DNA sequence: TGTGCCAGCAGCTTAGCTGGGCTAGCTGGTAGAACAGATACGCAGTATTTT. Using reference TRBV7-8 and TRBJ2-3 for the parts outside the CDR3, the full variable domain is GAGVSQSPRYKVAKRGQDVALRCDPISGHVSLFWYQQALGQGPEFLTYFQNEAQLDKSGLPSDRFFAERPEGSVSTLKIQRTQQEDSAVYLCASSLAGLAGRTDTQYFGPGTRLTVL.